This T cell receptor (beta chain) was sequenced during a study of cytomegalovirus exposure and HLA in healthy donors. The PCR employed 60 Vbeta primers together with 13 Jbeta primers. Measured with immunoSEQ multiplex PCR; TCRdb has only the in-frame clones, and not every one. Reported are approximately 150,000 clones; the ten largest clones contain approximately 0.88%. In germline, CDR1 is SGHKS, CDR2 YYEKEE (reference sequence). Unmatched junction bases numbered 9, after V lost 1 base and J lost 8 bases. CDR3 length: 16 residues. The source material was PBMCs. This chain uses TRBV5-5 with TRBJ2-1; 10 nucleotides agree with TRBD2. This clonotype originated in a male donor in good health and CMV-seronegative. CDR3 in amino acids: CASSLLPAGGPDEQFF. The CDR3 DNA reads TGTGCCAGCAGCTTGCTTCCAGCGGGAGGGCCTGATGAGCAGTTCTTC.